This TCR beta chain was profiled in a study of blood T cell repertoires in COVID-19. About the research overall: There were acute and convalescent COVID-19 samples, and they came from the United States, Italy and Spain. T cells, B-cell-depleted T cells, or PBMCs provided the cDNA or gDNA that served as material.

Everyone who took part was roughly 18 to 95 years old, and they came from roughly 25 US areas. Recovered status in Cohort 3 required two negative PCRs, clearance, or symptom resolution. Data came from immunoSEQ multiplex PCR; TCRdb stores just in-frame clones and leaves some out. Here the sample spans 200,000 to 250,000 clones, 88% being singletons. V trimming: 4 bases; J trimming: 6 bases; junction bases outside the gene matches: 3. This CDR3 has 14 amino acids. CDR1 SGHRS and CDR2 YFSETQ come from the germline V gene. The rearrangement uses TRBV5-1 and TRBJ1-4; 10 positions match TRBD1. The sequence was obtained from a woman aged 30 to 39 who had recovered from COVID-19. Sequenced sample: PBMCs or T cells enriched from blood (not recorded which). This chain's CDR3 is CASSRGQGHEKLFF. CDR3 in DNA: TGCGCCAGCAGCCGGGGACAGGGGCATGAAAAACTGTTTTTT.